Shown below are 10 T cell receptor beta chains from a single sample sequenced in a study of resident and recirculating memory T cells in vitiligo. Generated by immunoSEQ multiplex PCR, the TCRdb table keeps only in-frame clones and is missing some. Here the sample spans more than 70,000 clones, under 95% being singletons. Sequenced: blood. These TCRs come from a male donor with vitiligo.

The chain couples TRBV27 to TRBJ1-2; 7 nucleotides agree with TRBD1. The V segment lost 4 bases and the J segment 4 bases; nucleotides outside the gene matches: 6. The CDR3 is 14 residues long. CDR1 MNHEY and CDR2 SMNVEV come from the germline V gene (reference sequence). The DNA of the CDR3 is TGTGCCAGCAGTTCACAGGGGAGCAGCTATGGCTACACCTTC. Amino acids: CASSSQGSSYGYTF.

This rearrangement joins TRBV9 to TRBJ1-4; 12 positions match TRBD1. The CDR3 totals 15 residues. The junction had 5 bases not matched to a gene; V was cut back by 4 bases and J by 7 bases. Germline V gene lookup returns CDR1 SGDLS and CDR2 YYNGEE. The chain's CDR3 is CASSKGQGAGEKLFF. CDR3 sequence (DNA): TGTGCCAGCAGCAAGGGACAGGGGGCTGGTGAAAAACTGTTTTTT.

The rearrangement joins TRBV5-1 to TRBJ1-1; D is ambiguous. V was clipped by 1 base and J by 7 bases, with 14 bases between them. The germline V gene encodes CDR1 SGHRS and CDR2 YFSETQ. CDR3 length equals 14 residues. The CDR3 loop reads CASSLTTAPHEAFF. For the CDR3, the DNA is TGCGCCAGCAGCTTGACTACTGCCCCCCATGAAGCTTTCTTT.

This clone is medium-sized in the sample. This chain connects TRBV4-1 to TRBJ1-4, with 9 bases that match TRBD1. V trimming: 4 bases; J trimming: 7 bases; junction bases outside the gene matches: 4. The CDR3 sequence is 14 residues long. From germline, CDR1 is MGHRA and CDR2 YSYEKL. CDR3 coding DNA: TGCGCCAGCAGCCGAGGGACAGGGTTTGAAAAACTGTTTTTT. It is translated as CASSRGTGFEKLFF.

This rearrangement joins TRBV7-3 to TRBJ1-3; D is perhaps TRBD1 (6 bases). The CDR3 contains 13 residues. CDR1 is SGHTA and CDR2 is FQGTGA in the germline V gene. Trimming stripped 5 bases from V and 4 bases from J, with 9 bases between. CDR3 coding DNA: TGTGCCAGCAGCCCCGGACAGGGAAACACCATATATTTT. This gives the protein CASSPGQGNTIYF.

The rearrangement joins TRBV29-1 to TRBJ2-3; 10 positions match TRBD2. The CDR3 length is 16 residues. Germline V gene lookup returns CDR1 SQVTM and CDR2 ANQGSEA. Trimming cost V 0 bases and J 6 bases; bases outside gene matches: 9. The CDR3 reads CSVEDPWASGSDTQYF. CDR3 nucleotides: TGCAGCGTTGAAGATCCATGGGCTAGCGGGAGTGATACGCAGTATTTT.

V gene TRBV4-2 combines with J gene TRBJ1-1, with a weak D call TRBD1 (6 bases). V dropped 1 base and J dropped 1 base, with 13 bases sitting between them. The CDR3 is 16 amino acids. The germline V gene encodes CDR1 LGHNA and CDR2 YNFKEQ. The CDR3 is CASSQGFLGANTEAFF. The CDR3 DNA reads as TGTGCCAGCAGCCAAGGCTTCTTGGGGGCGAACACTGAAGCTTTCTTT.

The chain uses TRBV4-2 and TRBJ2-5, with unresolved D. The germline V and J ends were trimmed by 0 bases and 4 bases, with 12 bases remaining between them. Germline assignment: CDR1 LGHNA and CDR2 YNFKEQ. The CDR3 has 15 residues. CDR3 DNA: TGTGCCAGCAGCCAAGATTACGTACTCGGAGAGACCCAGTACTTC. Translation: CASSQDYVLGETQYF.

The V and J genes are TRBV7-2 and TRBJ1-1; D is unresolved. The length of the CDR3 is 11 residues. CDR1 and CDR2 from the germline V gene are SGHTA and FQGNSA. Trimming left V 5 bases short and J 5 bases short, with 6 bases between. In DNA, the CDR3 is TGTGCCAGCAGCCAACAGACTGAAGCTTTCTTT. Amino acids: CASSQQTEAFF. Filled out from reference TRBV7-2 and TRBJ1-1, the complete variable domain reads GAGVSQSPSNKVTEKGKDVELRCDPISGHTALYWYRQSLGQGLEFLIYFQGNSAPDKSGLPSDRFSAERTGGSVSTLTIQRTQQEDSAVYLCASSQQTEAFFGQGTRLTVV.

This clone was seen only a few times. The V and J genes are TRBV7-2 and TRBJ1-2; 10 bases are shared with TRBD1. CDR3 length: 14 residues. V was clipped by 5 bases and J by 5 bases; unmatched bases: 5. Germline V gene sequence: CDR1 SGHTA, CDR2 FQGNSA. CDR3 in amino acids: CASSRQGAGYGYTF. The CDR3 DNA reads TGTGCCAGCAGCCGACAGGGGGCGGGGTATGGCTACACCTTC.